Listed below are T cell receptor beta chains from one sample, sequenced in a study of CD8 T cells in Susac syndrome. TCRdb used MiXCR to reprocess the immunoSEQ multiplex PCR reads, holding one entry per CDR3 protein. The repertoire holds about 150,000 distinct CDR3 sequences, with 90% to 97% as singletons. The sample taken for sequencing was CD4+ T cells from PBMCs. The receptors here all came from a human donor with Susac syndrome. CDR3s include the opening cysteine and the closing phenylalanine or tryptophan. The D gene is left open where the match is weak.

v_gene: TRBV5-1; d_gene: .; CDR3aa: CASSLTGVPNSPLHF
v_gene: TRBV6-5; d_gene: TRBD1; CDR3aa: CASSYGRGQAFF
v_gene: TRBV28; d_gene: .; CDR3aa: CASLGPYEQYF
v_gene: TRBV5-1; d_gene: .; CDR3aa: CASSFQGMNTEAFF
v_gene: TRBV20-1; d_gene: .; CDR3aa: CSAPEGGQETQYF
v_gene: TRBV12-3/TRBV12-4; d_gene: .; CDR3aa: CASKRDGLNQPQHF
v_gene: TRBV11-2; d_gene: TRBD2; CDR3aa: CASRGLAGAGNIQYF
v_gene: TRBV19; d_gene: .; CDR3aa: CASSRLDQAFF
v_gene: TRBV5-1; d_gene: .; CDR3aa: CASRDNLREKLFF
v_gene: TRBV20-1; d_gene: .; CDR3aa: CSAKIGGIGDTQYF
v_gene: TRBV12-3/TRBV12-4; d_gene: .; CDR3aa: CASSLLDTQYF
v_gene: TRBV4-1; d_gene: .; CDR3aa: CASSLAVRLDTQYF
v_gene: TRBV7-2; d_gene: .; CDR3aa: CASSPDRGRETQYF
v_gene: TRBV20-1; d_gene: .; CDR3aa: CSARTGGWSETQYF
v_gene: TRBV28; d_gene: .; CDR3aa: CASSLLLARNIQYF
v_gene: TRBV4-1; d_gene: .; CDR3aa: CASSQDTARTGELFF
v_gene: TRBV12-5; d_gene: TRBD2; CDR3aa: CASGIAGRNEQYF
v_gene: TRBV18; d_gene: .; CDR3aa: CASSPSGIDKNIQYF
v_gene: TRBV7-9; d_gene: .; CDR3aa: CASSLQGYEKLFF